These T cell receptor beta chains were read from a single sample in a study of blood T cell repertoires in COVID-19. Assay: immunoSEQ multiplex PCR; the TCRdb copy retains only in-frame clones and omits some. The data show approximately 240,000 clones, with approximately 83% seen just once and roughly 5.5% held by the top ten. Sequencing was done on a sample of peripheral blood. All receptors derive from a human donor in a cohort sampled during active COVID-19. CDR3s include the opening cysteine and the closing phenylalanine or tryptophan. Fields, in order: D gene, V gene, J gene, clone size, CDR3 DNA, CDR3 protein. A D gene is named only where the DNA matches it firmly. Size tells how often a clone was seen (once, few, many) or the class of an expanded clone, and some rows leave it out.

d_gene: TRBD1
v_gene: TRBV28
j_gene: TRBJ1-1
abundance: NA
CDR3nt: TGTGCCAGTATCACCGGACAGGCTATATCTGAAGCTTTCTTT
CDR3aa: CASITGQAISEAFF

d_gene: TRBD1
v_gene: TRBV2
j_gene: TRBJ1-4
abundance: once
CDR3nt: TGTGCCAGCGGGACAGGGCCATATCCTAATGAAAAACTGTTTTTT
CDR3aa: CASGTGPYPNEKLFF

d_gene: NA
v_gene: TRBV4-2
j_gene: TRBJ2-6
abundance: NA
CDR3nt: TGTGCCAGCAGCCAAGCAAGGAGATCTGGGGCCAACGTCCTGACTTTC
CDR3aa: CASSQARRSGANVLTF

d_gene: NA
v_gene: TRBV11-2
j_gene: TRBJ2-5
abundance: once
CDR3nt: TGTGCCAGCAGCTTAGGGACTCATGGGCAAGAGACCCAGTACTTC
CDR3aa: CASSLGTHGQETQYF

d_gene: NA
v_gene: TRBV5-1
j_gene: TRBJ1-4
abundance: NA
CDR3nt: TGCGCCAGCAGCTTGGGACATAATGAAAAACTGTTTTTT
CDR3aa: CASSLGHNEKLFF

d_gene: NA
v_gene: TRBV18
j_gene: TRBJ1-1
abundance: NA
CDR3nt: TGTGCCAGCTCATCACGAGGAGAGATGAACACTGAAGCTTTCTTT
CDR3aa: CASSSRGEMNTEAFF

d_gene: TRBD1
v_gene: TRBV5-4
j_gene: TRBJ1-2
abundance: NA
CDR3nt: TGTGCCAGCAGCTTGGGGGGGACAGTCTATGGCTACACCTTC
CDR3aa: CASSLGGTVYGYTF

d_gene: NA
v_gene: TRBV19
j_gene: TRBJ1-2
abundance: NA
CDR3nt: TGTGCCAGTAGTGCGAACAGTTTCTATGGCTACACCTTC
CDR3aa: CASSANSFYGYTF

d_gene: TRBD2
v_gene: TRBV2
j_gene: TRBJ2-1
abundance: NA
CDR3nt: TGTGCCAGCAGCCTCGAGGGAGGGAGGAATGAGCAGTTCTTC
CDR3aa: CASSLEGGRNEQFF

d_gene: NA
v_gene: TRBV7-2
j_gene: TRBJ2-3
abundance: once
CDR3nt: TGTGCCATCCGATCCAAGACAGGCCGCCTTATTGAAGATACGCAGTATTTT
CDR3aa: CAIRSKTGRLIEDTQYF

d_gene: NA
v_gene: TRBV6-5
j_gene: TRBJ1-5
abundance: NA
CDR3nt: TGTGCCAGCTCAGCCCTGGGAGCTACTGATCAGCCCCAGCATTTT
CDR3aa: CASSALGATDQPQHF

d_gene: TRBD2
v_gene: TRBV5-1
j_gene: TRBJ2-1
abundance: NA
CDR3nt: TGCGCCAGCAGCCGGACTAGCGGGGCCTACAATGAGCAGTTCTTC
CDR3aa: CASSRTSGAYNEQFF

d_gene: TRBD1
v_gene: TRBV14
j_gene: TRBJ1-4
abundance: NA
CDR3nt: TGTGCCAGCAGCGACAGACAGGGGGCGCGTGAAAAACTGTTTTTT
CDR3aa: CASSDRQGAREKLFF

d_gene: NA
v_gene: TRBV11-2
j_gene: TRBJ2-3
abundance: NA
CDR3nt: TGTGCCAGCAGCTCGCGGGGGCCCCCAGATACGCAGTATTTT
CDR3aa: CASSSRGPPDTQYF

d_gene: NA
v_gene: TRBV12-3/TRBV12-4
j_gene: TRBJ2-3
abundance: NA
CDR3nt: TGTGCCACCCAGGAGGGAACAGATACGCAGTATTTT
CDR3aa: CATQEGTDTQYF

d_gene: NA
v_gene: TRBV12-5
j_gene: TRBJ2-5
abundance: NA
CDR3nt: TGTGCTAGTGGTTTGTCGACGGGGGTAGAGACCCAGTACTTC
CDR3aa: CASGLSTGVETQYF

d_gene: NA
v_gene: TRBV19
j_gene: TRBJ1-1
abundance: NA
CDR3nt: TGTGCCAGTAGTATAGACAGGGCCACTGAAGCTTTCTTT
CDR3aa: CASSIDRATEAFF

d_gene: NA
v_gene: TRBV7-8
j_gene: TRBJ2-3
abundance: many
CDR3nt: TGTGCCAGCAGCTCCCTGAATGGCGATACGCAGTATTTT
CDR3aa: CASSSLNGDTQYF

d_gene: TRBD2
v_gene: TRBV19
j_gene: TRBJ2-3
abundance: NA
CDR3nt: TGTGCCAGTAGTCGGACTAGCGGGGGCCTCACAGATACGCAGTATTTT
CDR3aa: CASSRTSGGLTDTQYF

d_gene: NA
v_gene: TRBV19
j_gene: TRBJ2-2
abundance: few
CDR3nt: TGTGCCAGTAGCGCTACGAACACCGGGGAGCTGTTTTTT
CDR3aa: CASSATNTGELFF

d_gene: TRBD1
v_gene: TRBV28
j_gene: TRBJ2-3
abundance: NA
CDR3nt: TGTGCCAGCAGTATAGGACAGGACCGCACAGATACGCAGTATTTT
CDR3aa: CASSIGQDRTDTQYF

d_gene: TRBD1
v_gene: TRBV29-1
j_gene: TRBJ1-3
abundance: NA
CDR3nt: TGCAGCGCCGATGACAGGGGCGGAAACACCATATATTTT
CDR3aa: CSADDRGGNTIYF

d_gene: NA
v_gene: TRBV7-2
j_gene: TRBJ1-2
abundance: NA
CDR3nt: TGTGCCAGCAGCTCCCGGACAGATTATGGCTACACCTTC
CDR3aa: CASSSRTDYGYTF

d_gene: NA
v_gene: TRBV4-1
j_gene: TRBJ2-5
abundance: NA
CDR3nt: TGCGCCAGCAGCCAAGTTCCGCGGGTTCTTCAGGAGACCCAGTACTTC
CDR3aa: CASSQVPRVLQETQYF

d_gene: NA
v_gene: TRBV12-3/TRBV12-4
j_gene: TRBJ1-1
abundance: NA
CDR3nt: TGTGCCAGCAGCTATGCGGTTTTAGCGGCTTTCTTT
CDR3aa: CASSYAVLAAFF

d_gene: TRBD1
v_gene: TRBV30
j_gene: TRBJ2-7
abundance: NA
CDR3nt: TGTGCCTGGAGTCTGACAGGGGGTGAATACGAGCAGTACTTC
CDR3aa: CAWSLTGGEYEQYF

d_gene: TRBD1
v_gene: TRBV30
j_gene: TRBJ2-2
abundance: NA
CDR3nt: TGTGCCTGGAGTAACAGGGGGCGAGGCGGGGAGCTGTTTTTT
CDR3aa: CAWSNRGRGGELFF

d_gene: TRBD1
v_gene: TRBV4-1
j_gene: TRBJ2-7
abundance: NA
CDR3nt: TGCGCCAGCAGCCAATGGCCGGGACAGGGGTATAACGAGCAGTACTTC
CDR3aa: CASSQWPGQGYNEQYF

d_gene: NA
v_gene: TRBV2
j_gene: TRBJ1-6
abundance: NA
CDR3nt: TGTGCCAGCGTGGCAGGGGAGGGTTCACCCCTCCACTTT
CDR3aa: CASVAGEGSPLHF

d_gene: NA
v_gene: TRBV5-1
j_gene: TRBJ2-3
abundance: once
CDR3nt: TGCGCCAGCAGCTCTGACTACAAAAGCACAGATACGCAGTATTTT
CDR3aa: CASSSDYKSTDTQYF

d_gene: NA
v_gene: TRBV29-1
j_gene: TRBJ2-2
abundance: NA
CDR3nt: TGCAGCGCCCGACAGGGAGGCGTCACCGGGGAGCTGTTTTTT
CDR3aa: CSARQGGVTGELFF

d_gene: TRBD2
v_gene: TRBV18
j_gene: TRBJ2-2
abundance: NA
CDR3nt: TGTGCCAGCTCAGGGACTAAAACCACCGGGGAGCTGTTTTTT
CDR3aa: CASSGTKTTGELFF

d_gene: TRBD2
v_gene: TRBV30
j_gene: TRBJ2-3
abundance: NA
CDR3nt: TGTGCCTGGAGTGTACACGGGGAGGGTACGCAGTATTTT
CDR3aa: CAWSVHGEGTQYF

d_gene: TRBD1
v_gene: TRBV24-1
j_gene: TRBJ1-5
abundance: NA
CDR3nt: TGTGCCACCTCCGGACAGGGGAATCAGCCCCAGCATTTT
CDR3aa: CATSGQGNQPQHF

d_gene: TRBD1
v_gene: TRBV29-1
j_gene: TRBJ2-2
abundance: NA
CDR3nt: TGCAGCCTTACAGGGGTGGGTTTTGCCGGGGAGCTGTTTTTT
CDR3aa: CSLTGVGFAGELFF

d_gene: NA
v_gene: TRBV9
j_gene: TRBJ1-3
abundance: NA
CDR3nt: TGTGCCAGCAGCCCCCCAGGCGGGGGCGGAAACACCATATATTTT
CDR3aa: CASSPPGGGGNTIYF

d_gene: NA
v_gene: TRBV3-1/TRBV3-2
j_gene: TRBJ2-7
abundance: NA
CDR3nt: TGTGCCAGCAGCCAAGTGCTCGGGATGACCTACGAGCAGTACTTC
CDR3aa: CASSQVLGMTYEQYF

d_gene: NA
v_gene: TRBV2
j_gene: TRBJ2-3
abundance: NA
CDR3nt: TGTGCCAGCAGACCCCCTAGTGGGGGGGCGGTAACTAGCACAGATACGCAGTATTTT
CDR3aa: CASRPPSGGAVTSTDTQYF

d_gene: NA
v_gene: TRBV28
j_gene: TRBJ2-5
abundance: NA
CDR3nt: TGTGCCAGCAGCGATTCAGGGGCCAGAGAGACCCAGTACTTC
CDR3aa: CASSDSGARETQYF

d_gene: NA
v_gene: TRBV18
j_gene: TRBJ1-3
abundance: NA
CDR3nt: TGTGCCAGCTCACCACCGGTCGGCAGGGCAGGAAACACCATATATTTT
CDR3aa: CASSPPVGRAGNTIYF

d_gene: TRBD1
v_gene: TRBV5-4
j_gene: TRBJ2-3
abundance: NA
CDR3nt: TGTGCCAGCAGCTCGGGACAGGGCCACACAGATACGCAGTATTTT
CDR3aa: CASSSGQGHTDTQYF

d_gene: TRBD2
v_gene: TRBV3-1/TRBV3-2
j_gene: TRBJ2-3
abundance: NA
CDR3nt: TGTGCCAGCAGCAGGCGGGAGCTAATGGGCACAGATACGCAGTATTTT
CDR3aa: CASSRRELMGTDTQYF

d_gene: NA
v_gene: TRBV6-5
j_gene: TRBJ2-1
abundance: NA
CDR3nt: TGTGCCAGCAGCCTACGACAGGCTGACTACAATGAGCAGTTCTTC
CDR3aa: CASSLRQADYNEQFF

d_gene: NA
v_gene: TRBV6-6
j_gene: TRBJ1-4
abundance: NA
CDR3nt: TGTGCCAGCAGCTTCTTAGTTACGACTTACCTCCCACAACTGTTTTTT
CDR3aa: CASSFLVTTYLPQLFF

d_gene: TRBD1
v_gene: TRBV27
j_gene: TRBJ1-1
abundance: NA
CDR3nt: TGTGCCAGCGGAGAAGGGGGCAGCATGAACACTGAAGCTTTCTTT
CDR3aa: CASGEGGSMNTEAFF

d_gene: TRBD1
v_gene: TRBV6-6
j_gene: TRBJ1-2
abundance: once
CDR3nt: TGTGCCAGCAGTTACTCGGGGGACAGAGAGGGCTACACCTTC
CDR3aa: CASSYSGDREGYTF

d_gene: NA
v_gene: TRBV4-1
j_gene: TRBJ1-5
abundance: NA
CDR3nt: TGCGCCAGCAGCCAAGGGGCAGGGCGCAGAAGTCAGCATTTT
CDR3aa: CASSQGAGRRSQHF

d_gene: TRBD1
v_gene: TRBV25-1
j_gene: TRBJ1-3
abundance: NA
CDR3nt: TGTGCCAGCAGTGAATACAGGGGGTACTCTGGAAACACCATATATTTT
CDR3aa: CASSEYRGYSGNTIYF

d_gene: TRBD1
v_gene: TRBV11-2
j_gene: TRBJ2-3
abundance: NA
CDR3nt: TGTGCCAGCAGCTGGGGACAGTACACAGATACGCAGTATTTT
CDR3aa: CASSWGQYTDTQYF

d_gene: TRBD1
v_gene: TRBV10-3
j_gene: TRBJ2-7
abundance: NA
CDR3nt: TGTGCCATCAGGGGACAGGGTCTCTACGAGCAGTACTTC
CDR3aa: CAIRGQGLYEQYF

d_gene: NA
v_gene: TRBV10-3
j_gene: TRBJ1-4
abundance: NA
CDR3nt: TGTGCCATCGCACAGAATAATGAAAAACTGTTTTTT
CDR3aa: CAIAQNNEKLFF